Listed below are T cell receptor beta chains from one sample, sequenced in a study of T cells in Graves' hyperthyroidism and ophthalmopathy. TCRdb passed the multiplex PCR reads through MiXCR, listing each CDR3 protein once. This sample carries fewer than 200,000 distinct CDR3 sequences, over 15% of them seen once, and the ten largest clones take 25% to 30%. The sequenced material came from blood. All receptors derive from a woman in her 50s with Graves' hyperthyroidism. The CDR3 runs from the conserved cysteine through the conserved F or W. The D gene is left open where the match is weak. Expanded clones are given a class, and other clones once, few, many or no size at all.

clone_size | d_call | j_call | v_call | cdr3_nt | cdr3_aa
- | TRBD2 | TRBJ2-1 | TRBV11-2 | TGTGCCAGCACCCAGACTAGCGGGGGGGCCGTATACAATGAGCAGTTCTTC | CASTQTSGGAVYNEQFF
many | - | TRBJ1-1 | TRBV7-2 | TGTGCCAGCAGCCCAGACAGGTCGAACACTGAAGCTTTCTTT | CASSPDRSNTEAFF
- | TRBD2 | TRBJ2-1 | TRBV2 | TGTGCCAGCAAGACTAGCGGGAAGTACAATGAGCAGTTCTTC | CASKTSGKYNEQFF
- | - | TRBJ1-5 | TRBV7-2 | TGTGCCAGCAGCTTAGGACCGGATCGCAATCAGCCCCAGCATTTT | CASSLGPDRNQPQHF
few | TRBD1 | TRBJ1-1 | TRBV3-1 | TGTGCCAGCAGCCAACGGGGGGGACAGTCGGGAGCTTTCTTT | CASSQRGGQSGAFF
many | - | TRBJ2-2 | TRBV19 | TGTGCCAGTAGTATAGGCAGGGTTACGAACACCGGGGAGCTGTTTTTT | CASSIGRVTNTGELFF
many | - | TRBJ1-1 | TRBV2 | TGTGCCAGCGTCTTCGGGGTAGGGAACACTGAAGCTTTCTTT | CASVFGVGNTEAFF
many | - | TRBJ2-1 | TRBV7-3 | TGTGCCAGCAGCTTAAATGGGGTTCTGCGCAATGAGCAGTTCTTC | CASSLNGVLRNEQFF
many | TRBD1 | TRBJ2-1 | TRBV6-2/TRBV6-3 | TGTGCCAGCAGTGACAGGGGGCACGATGAGCAGTTCTTC | CASSDRGHDEQFF
few | - | TRBJ1-2 | TRBV5-6 | TGTGCCAGCAGCGGAGCGTTGGGCCCCCTCTCTGGCTACACCTTC | CASSGALGPLSGYTF
few | - | TRBJ2-1 | TRBV4-2 | TGTGCCAGCAGCCAAGAGATCCTGCGGGGTCCGATTGAGCAGTTCTTC | CASSQEILRGPIEQFF
many | TRBD1 | TRBJ1-1 | TRBV5-5 | TGTGCCAGCAGCTTGTGGGGACAGGGGGTCTCTGAAGCTTTCTTT | CASSLWGQGVSEAFF
many | TRBD2 | TRBJ2-1 | TRBV20-1 | TGCAGTGGCCTAGCGGGGGGTTACAATGGGGAGCAGTTCTTC | CSGLAGGYNGEQFF
many | - | TRBJ2-7 | TRBV7-2 | TGTGCCAGCAGCTTAGCGGGATCTCAGGGGTATCTCGTCTACGAGCAGTACTTC | CASSLAGSQGYLVYEQYF
many | TRBD2 | TRBJ2-3 | TRBV27 | TGTGCCAGCACCCGGACTAGCGGGGAGTTCACAGATACGCAGTATTTT | CASTRTSGEFTDTQYF
- | - | TRBJ1-3 | TRBV9 | TGTGCCAGCAGCCAGGACTTCTCTGGAGACACCATATATTTT | CASSQDFSGDTIYF
once | - | TRBJ1-2 | TRBV7-9 | TGTGCCAGCAGCTTAGGGGGAGAAGGTGGCTACACCTTC | CASSLGGEGGYTF
many | - | TRBJ2-1 | TRBV20-1 | TGCAGTGTCAGGGGCAATGAGCAGTTCTTC | CSVRGNEQFF
many | TRBD1 | TRBJ1-1 | TRBV5-1 | TGCGCCAGCAGCTTGGTCGTCGGGACAGGTGGCACTGAAGCTTTCTTT | CASSLVVGTGGTEAFF
many | - | TRBJ1-3 | TRBV7-9 | TGTGCCAGCAGCTTAGGGTCGGTACTCTCTGGAAACACCATATATTTT | CASSLGSVLSGNTIYF
many | - | TRBJ2-7 | TRBV28 | TGTGCCAGCAGTTTCGAAAGCTCCTACGAGCAGTACTTC | CASSFESSYEQYF
- | - | TRBJ1-1 | TRBV5-1 | TGCGCCAGCAGCACGGACTCGGGGAGAGGCACTGAAGCTTTCTTT | CASSTDSGRGTEAFF
many | TRBD1 | TRBJ2-7 | TRBV14 | TGTGCCAGCAGCCACCCGAGGGACAGGATCTACGAGCAGTACTTC | CASSHPRDRIYEQYF
many | - | TRBJ1-1 | TRBV7-2 | TGTGCCAGCAGCTTAGTACGGGGGACCACTGAAGCTTTCTTT | CASSLVRGTTEAFF
- | - | TRBJ2-2 | TRBV4-3 | TGCGCCAGCAGCCAAGATCGGATAGCGCTGAACACCGGGGAGCTGTTTTTT | CASSQDRIALNTGELFF
- | TRBD2 | TRBJ2-3 | TRBV2 | TGTGCCAGCAGTACTAGCGGCCTCGCGACAGATACGCAGTATTTT | CASSTSGLATDTQYF
many | - | TRBJ1-1 | TRBV9 | TGTGCCAGCAGCGGGAAATCCCGGGGGGCTTTCTTT | CASSGKSRGAFF
many | TRBD2 | TRBJ2-1 | TRBV24-1 | TGTGCCACCAGTGATCCTGGGACTAGCGGGGAGGGATCCTACAATGAGCAGTTCTTC | CATSDPGTSGEGSYNEQFF
- | TRBD1 | TRBJ1-5 | TRBV4-1 | TGCGCCAGCAGCCAAAACTTGGGACAGGGCTATCAGCCCCAGCATTTT | CASSQNLGQGYQPQHF
- | - | TRBJ1-1 | TRBV18 | TGTGCCAGCTCACCAAGACAGACGAACACTGAAGCTTTCTTT | CASSPRQTNTEAFF
many | TRBD1 | TRBJ2-3 | TRBV6-1 | TGTGCCAGCAAGCCAGGCAGGGGGACAGATACGCAGTATTTT | CASKPGRGTDTQYF
many | TRBD1 | TRBJ1-2 | TRBV12-3/TRBV12-4 | TGTGCCAGCAGACCCGAACAGGGGGCCTCCTATGGCTACACCTTC | CASRPEQGASYGYTF
many | TRBD1 | TRBJ1-1 | TRBV6-1 | TGTGCCAGCAGAAAACGACAGGGTGGGACTGAAGCTTTCTTT | CASRKRQGGTEAFF
- | - | TRBJ2-6 | TRBV19 | TGTGCCAGTAACAACGAGTGGGAAGTTGTGTCTGGGGCCAACGTCCTGACTTTC | CASNNEWEVVSGANVLTF
many | TRBD1 | TRBJ1-1 | TRBV7-3 | TGTGCCAGCAGCTTAACGGGGACAGAAGGATTCTTCTTT | CASSLTGTEGFFF
- | TRBD1 | TRBJ1-2 | TRBV2 | TGTGCCAGCAGTTTCTTCACAGGGGGCTTGGGCTACACCTTC | CASSFFTGGLGYTF
many | TRBD2 | TRBJ2-5 | TRBV11-3 | TGTGCCAGCAGCTTAGGGTCCTCGGGGGGGCAAGAGACCCAGTACTTC | CASSLGSSGGQETQYF
many | TRBD2 | TRBJ2-7 | TRBV28 | TGTGCCAGCAGGGGACCCAAGCGGGGGGCGTCCTACGAGCAGTACTTC | CASRGPKRGASYEQYF
once | TRBD1 | TRBJ1-2 | TRBV11-2 | TGTGCCAGCAGCTTATCCGCAGGGGGCGACTATGGCTACACCTTC | CASSLSAGGDYGYTF